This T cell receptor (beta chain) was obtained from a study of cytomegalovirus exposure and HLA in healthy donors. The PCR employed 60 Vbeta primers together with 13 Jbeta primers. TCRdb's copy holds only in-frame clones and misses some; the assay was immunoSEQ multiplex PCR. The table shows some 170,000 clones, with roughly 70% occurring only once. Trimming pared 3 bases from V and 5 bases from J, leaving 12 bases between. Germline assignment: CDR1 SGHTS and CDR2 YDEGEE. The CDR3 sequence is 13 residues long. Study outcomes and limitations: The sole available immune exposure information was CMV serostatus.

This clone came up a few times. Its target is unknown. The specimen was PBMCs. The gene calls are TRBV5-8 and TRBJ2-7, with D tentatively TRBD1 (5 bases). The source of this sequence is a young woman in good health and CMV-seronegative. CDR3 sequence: CASSYPGAHEQYF. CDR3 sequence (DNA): TGTGCCAGCAGCTATCCTGGGGCCCACGAGCAGTACTTC.